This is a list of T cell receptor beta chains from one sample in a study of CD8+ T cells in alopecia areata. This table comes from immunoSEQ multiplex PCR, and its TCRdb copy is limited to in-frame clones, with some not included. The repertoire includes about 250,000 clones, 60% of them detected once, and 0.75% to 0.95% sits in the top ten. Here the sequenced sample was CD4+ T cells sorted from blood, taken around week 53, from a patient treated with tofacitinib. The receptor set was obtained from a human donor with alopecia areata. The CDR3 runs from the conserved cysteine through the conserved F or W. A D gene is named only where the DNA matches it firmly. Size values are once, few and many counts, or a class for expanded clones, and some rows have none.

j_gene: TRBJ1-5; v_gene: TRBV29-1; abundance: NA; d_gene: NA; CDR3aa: CSVRDGDQPQHF; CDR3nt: TGCAGCGTTCGGGACGGGGATCAGCCCCAGCATTTT
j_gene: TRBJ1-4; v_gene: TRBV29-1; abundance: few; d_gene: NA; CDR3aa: CSVARGTGGKLFF; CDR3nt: TGCAGCGTTGCACGGGGGACCGGGGGAAAACTGTTTTTT
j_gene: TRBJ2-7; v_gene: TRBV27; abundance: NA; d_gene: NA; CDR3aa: CASSLSAGGSKQYF; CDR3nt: TGTGCCAGCAGTTTATCAGCTGGGGGGTCAAAGCAGTACTTC
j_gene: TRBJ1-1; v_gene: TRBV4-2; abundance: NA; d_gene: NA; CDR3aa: CASSQLLSLKHTEAFF; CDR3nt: TGTGCCAGCAGCCAACTCCTATCGTTGAAGCACACTGAAGCTTTCTTT
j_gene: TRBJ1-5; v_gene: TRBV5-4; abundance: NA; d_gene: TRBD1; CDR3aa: CASSDQGAFQPQHF; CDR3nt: TGTGCCAGCAGCGACCAGGGGGCGTTTCAGCCCCAGCATTTT
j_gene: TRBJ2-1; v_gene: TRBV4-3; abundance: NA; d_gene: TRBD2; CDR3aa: CASSQEWGGGLGEQFF; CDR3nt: TGCGCCAGCAGCCAAGAATGGGGCGGGGGGCTCGGAGAGCAGTTCTTC
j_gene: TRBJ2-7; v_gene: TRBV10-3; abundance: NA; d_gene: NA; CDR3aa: CAISEGIGEQYF; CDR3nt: TGTGCCATCAGTGAGGGAATCGGCGAGCAGTACTTC
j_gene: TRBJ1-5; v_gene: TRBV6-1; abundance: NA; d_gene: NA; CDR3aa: CASSRTGLSNQPQHF; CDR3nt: TGTGCCAGCAGTCGGACGGGCCTTAGCAATCAGCCCCAGCATTTT
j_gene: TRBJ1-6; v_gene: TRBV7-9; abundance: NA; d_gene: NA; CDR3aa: CASSFLGHLNSPLHF; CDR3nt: TGTGCCAGCAGCTTCCTTGGACACCTAAATTCACCCCTCCACTTT
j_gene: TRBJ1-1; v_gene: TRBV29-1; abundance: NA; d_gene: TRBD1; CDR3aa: CSVSSGGFATEAFF; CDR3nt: TGCAGCGTTTCTTCAGGGGGCTTTGCCACTGAAGCTTTCTTT
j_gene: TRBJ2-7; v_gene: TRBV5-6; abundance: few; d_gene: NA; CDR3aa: CASRTRGPKVHEQYF; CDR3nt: TGTGCCAGCAGGACGCGTGGCCCCAAGGTCCACGAGCAGTACTTC
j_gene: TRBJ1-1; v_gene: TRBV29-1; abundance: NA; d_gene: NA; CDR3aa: CSVAGRRNTEAFF; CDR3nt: TGCAGCGTTGCTGGCAGACGGAACACTGAAGCTTTCTTT
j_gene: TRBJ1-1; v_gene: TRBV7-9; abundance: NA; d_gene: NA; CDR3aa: CASSLGGLDTEAFF; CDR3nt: TGTGCCAGCAGCTTAGGGGGGTTGGACACTGAAGCTTTCTTT
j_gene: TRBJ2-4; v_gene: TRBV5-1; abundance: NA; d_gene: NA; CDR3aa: CASSLAGDWAKNIQYF; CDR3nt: TGCGCCAGCAGCTTGGCCGGGGATTGGGCCAAAAACATTCAGTACTTC
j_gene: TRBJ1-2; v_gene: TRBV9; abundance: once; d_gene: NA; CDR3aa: CASSRGTGTRYTF; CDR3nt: TGTGCCAGCAGCCGGGGGACCGGTACTCGCTACACCTTC
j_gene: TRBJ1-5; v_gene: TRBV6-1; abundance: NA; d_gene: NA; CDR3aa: CASSEAMRQPQHF; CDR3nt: TGTGCCAGCAGTGAAGCGATGAGGCAGCCCCAGCATTTT
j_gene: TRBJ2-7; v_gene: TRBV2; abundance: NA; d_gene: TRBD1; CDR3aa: CASSTMDRGNEQYF; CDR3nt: TGTGCCAGCAGTACAATGGACAGGGGGAATGAGCAGTACTTC
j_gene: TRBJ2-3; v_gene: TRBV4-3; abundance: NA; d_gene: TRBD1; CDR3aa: CASSARGSTDTQYF; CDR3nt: TGCGCCAGCAGCGCCAGGGGGAGCACAGATACGCAGTATTTT
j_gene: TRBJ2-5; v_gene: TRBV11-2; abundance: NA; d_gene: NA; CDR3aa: CASSRDWQETQYF; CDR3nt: TGTGCCAGCAGCCGGGACTGGCAAGAGACCCAGTACTTC
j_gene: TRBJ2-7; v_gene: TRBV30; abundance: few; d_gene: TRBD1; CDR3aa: CAWRLQGVTYEQYF; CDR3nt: TGTGCCTGGAGATTACAGGGGGTAACCTACGAGCAGTACTTC
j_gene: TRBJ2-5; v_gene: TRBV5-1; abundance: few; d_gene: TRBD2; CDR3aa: CASSLALGGQETQYF; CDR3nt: TGCGCCAGCAGCTTGGCCCTCGGGGGGCAAGAGACCCAGTACTTC
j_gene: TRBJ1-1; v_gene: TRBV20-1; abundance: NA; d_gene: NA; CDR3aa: CSARGTIEAFF; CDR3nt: TGCAGTGCTAGAGGCACAATTGAAGCTTTCTTT
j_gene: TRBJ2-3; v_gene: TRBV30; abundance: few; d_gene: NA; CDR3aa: CALASSGQRTDTQYF; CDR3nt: TGTGCCTTGGCGTCCTCGGGACAAAGGACAGATACGCAGTATTTT
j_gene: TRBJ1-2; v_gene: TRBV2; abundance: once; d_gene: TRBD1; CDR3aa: CASKRTGGSYGYTF; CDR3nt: TGTGCCAGCAAAAGGACAGGGGGAAGCTATGGCTACACCTTC
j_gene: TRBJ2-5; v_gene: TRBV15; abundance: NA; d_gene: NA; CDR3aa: CAITPGSVETQYF; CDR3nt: TGTGCCATTACCCCGGGATCCGTGGAGACCCAGTACTTC
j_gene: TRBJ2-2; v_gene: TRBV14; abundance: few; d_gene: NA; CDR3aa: CASSAGYTGELFF; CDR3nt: TGTGCCAGCAGCGCAGGGTACACCGGGGAGCTGTTTTTT
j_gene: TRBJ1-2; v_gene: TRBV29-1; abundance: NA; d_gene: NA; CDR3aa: CSVERGYGYTF; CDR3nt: TGCAGCGTTGAGAGGGGCTATGGCTACACCTTC
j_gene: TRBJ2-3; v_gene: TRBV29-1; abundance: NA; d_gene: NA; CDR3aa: CSVEGGAGFSTDTQYF; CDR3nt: TGCAGCGTTGAAGGGGGTGCGGGTTTTAGCACAGATACGCAGTATTTT
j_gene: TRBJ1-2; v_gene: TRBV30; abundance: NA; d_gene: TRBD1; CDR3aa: CALTRGGGQAGFRVDYGYTF; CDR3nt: TGTGCCTTGACACGGGGGGGAGGACAGGCGGGCTTTCGGGTGGACTATGGCTACACCTTC
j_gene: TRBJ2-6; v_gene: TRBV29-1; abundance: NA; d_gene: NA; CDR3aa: CSVPTDSGANVLTF; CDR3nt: TGCAGCGTACCGACAGACTCTGGGGCCAACGTCCTGACTTTC
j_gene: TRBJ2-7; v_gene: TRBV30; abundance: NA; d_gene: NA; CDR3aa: CAWSVLGEQYF; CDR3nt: TGTGCCTGGAGTGTCCTGGGGGAGCAGTACTTC
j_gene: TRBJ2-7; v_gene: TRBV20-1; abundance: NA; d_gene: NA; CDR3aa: CSALDDYEQYF; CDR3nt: TGCAGTGCACTAGATGACTACGAGCAGTACTTC
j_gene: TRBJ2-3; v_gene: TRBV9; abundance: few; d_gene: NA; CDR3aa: CASSTTSSSTDTQYF; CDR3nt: TGTGCCAGCAGCACGACTAGTTCCAGCACAGATACGCAGTATTTT
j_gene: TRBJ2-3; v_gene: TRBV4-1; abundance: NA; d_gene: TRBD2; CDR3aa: CASSLTSGGATDTQYF; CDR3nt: TGCGCCAGCAGCTTGACTAGCGGGGGGGCCACAGATACGCAGTATTTT
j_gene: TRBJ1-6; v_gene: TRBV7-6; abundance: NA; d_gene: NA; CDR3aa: CASSLEAGVNSPLHF; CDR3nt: TGTGCCAGCAGCTTAGAGGCAGGGGTAAATTCACCCCTCCACTTT
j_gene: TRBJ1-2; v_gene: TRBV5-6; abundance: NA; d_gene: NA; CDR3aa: CASRFQAFYGYTF; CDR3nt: TGTGCCAGCCGATTTCAAGCATTCTATGGCTACACCTTC
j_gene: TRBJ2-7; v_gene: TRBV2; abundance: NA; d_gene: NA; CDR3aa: CASRGTYEQYF; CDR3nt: TGTGCCAGCAGGGGGACATACGAGCAGTACTTC
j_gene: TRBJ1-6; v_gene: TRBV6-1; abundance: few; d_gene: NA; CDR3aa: CASSRRAASSSPLHF; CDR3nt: TGTGCCAGCAGCCGTCGGGCAGCTTCCTCATCACCCCTCCACTTT
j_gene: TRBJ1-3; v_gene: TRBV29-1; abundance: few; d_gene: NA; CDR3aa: CSVGDNGFGNTIYF; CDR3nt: TGCAGCGTTGGGGACAACGGCTTTGGAAACACCATATATTTT
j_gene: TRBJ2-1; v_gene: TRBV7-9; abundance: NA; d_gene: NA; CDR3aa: CASSLNAGTYNEQFF; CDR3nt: TGTGCCAGCAGCTTAAATGCAGGAACCTACAATGAGCAGTTCTTC
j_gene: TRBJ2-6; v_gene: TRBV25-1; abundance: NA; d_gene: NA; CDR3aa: CASSDLSGRPSGANVLTF; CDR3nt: TGCGCCAGCAGTGACCTCAGTGGACGGCCCTCTGGGGCCAACGTCCTGACTTTC
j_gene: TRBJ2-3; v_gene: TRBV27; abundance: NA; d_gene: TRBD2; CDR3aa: CASNPGGADTQYF; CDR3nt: TGTGCCAGCAACCCCGGGGGGGCAGATACGCAGTATTTT
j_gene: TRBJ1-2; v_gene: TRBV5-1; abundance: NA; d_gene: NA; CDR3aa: CASSLAGEDYGYTF; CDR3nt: TGCGCCAGCAGCTTGGCGGGAGAGGACTATGGCTACACCTTC
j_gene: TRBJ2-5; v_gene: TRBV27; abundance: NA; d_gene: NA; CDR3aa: CASSPPGRQETQYF; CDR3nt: TGTGCCAGCAGTCCGCCGGGGCGGCAGGAGACCCAGTACTTC
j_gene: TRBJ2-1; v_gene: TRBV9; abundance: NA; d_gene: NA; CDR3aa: CASSVAAESSGEQFF; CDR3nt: TGTGCCAGCAGCGTAGCTGCTGAGAGTTCTGGTGAGCAGTTCTTC
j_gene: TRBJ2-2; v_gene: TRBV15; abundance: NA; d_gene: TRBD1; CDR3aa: CATSRGQGPGELFF; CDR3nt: TGTGCCACCAGCAGGGGACAGGGGCCCGGGGAGCTGTTTTTT
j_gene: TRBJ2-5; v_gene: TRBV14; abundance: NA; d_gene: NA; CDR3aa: CASSQRQGLETQYF; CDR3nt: TGTGCCAGCAGCCAACGGCAGGGATTAGAGACCCAGTACTTC
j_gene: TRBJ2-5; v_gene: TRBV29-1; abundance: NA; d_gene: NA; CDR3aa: CSVADHRQETQYF; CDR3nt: TGCAGCGTCGCAGATCACCGACAAGAGACCCAGTACTTC
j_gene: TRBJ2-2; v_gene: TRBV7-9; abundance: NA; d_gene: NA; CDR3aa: CASSPRGRSGELFF; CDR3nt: TGTGCCAGCAGCCCCCGAGGGAGGTCCGGGGAGCTGTTTTTT
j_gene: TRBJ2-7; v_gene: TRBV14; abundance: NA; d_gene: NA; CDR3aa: CASSPPLGPAYEQYF; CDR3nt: TGTGCCAGCAGCCCCCCGCTAGGTCCGGCCTACGAGCAGTACTTC
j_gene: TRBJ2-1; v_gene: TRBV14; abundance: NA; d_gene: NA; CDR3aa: CASSQGPYNEQFF; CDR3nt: TGTGCCAGCAGCCAGGGCCCTTACAATGAGCAGTTCTTC
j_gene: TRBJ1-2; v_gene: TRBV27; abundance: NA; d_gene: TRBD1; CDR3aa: CASSLKGASYGYTF; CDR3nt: TGTGCCAGCAGCCTAAAGGGGGCGAGCTATGGCTACACCTTC
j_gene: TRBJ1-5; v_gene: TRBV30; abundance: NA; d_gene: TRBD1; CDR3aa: CAWASSGGGNQPQHF; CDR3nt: TGTGCCTGGGCATCCTCAGGGGGCGGCAATCAGCCCCAGCATTTT
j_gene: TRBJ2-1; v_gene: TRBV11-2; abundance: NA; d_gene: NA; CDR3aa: CASSPGTDSASSYNEQFF; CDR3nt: TGTGCCAGCAGCCCGGGGACGGACTCTGCTAGCTCCTACAATGAGCAGTTCTTC
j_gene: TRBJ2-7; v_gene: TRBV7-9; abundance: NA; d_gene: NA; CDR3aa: CASSETGIASYEQYF; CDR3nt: TGTGCCAGCAGCGAAACGGGTATTGCGTCCTACGAGCAGTACTTC
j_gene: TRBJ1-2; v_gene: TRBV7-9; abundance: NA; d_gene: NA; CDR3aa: CASSPDGGYGYTF; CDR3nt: TGTGCCAGCAGCCCAGATGGGGGCTATGGCTACACCTTC
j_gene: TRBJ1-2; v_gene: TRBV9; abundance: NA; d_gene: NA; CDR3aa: CASSVGGFTYTF; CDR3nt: TGTGCCAGCAGCGTAGGGGGATTTACCTACACCTTC
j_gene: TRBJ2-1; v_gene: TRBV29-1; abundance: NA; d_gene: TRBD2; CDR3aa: CSVTSGGIPSYNEQFF; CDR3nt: TGCAGCGTAACTAGCGGGGGGATACCCTCCTACAATGAGCAGTTCTTC
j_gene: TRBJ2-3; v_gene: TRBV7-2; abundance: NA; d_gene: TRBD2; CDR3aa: CASSLDRAGGTDTQYF; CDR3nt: TGTGCCAGCAGCTTAGATCGGGCGGGGGGCACAGATACGCAGTATTTT
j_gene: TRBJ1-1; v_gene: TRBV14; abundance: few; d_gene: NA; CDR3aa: CASSGQPNTEAFF; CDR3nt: TGTGCCAGCAGCGGGCAGCCAAACACTGAAGCTTTCTTT